Each of the 3 T cell receptor beta chains below was sequenced from the same sample in a study of TIL therapy for anti-PD-1-resistant metastatic lung cancer. This was the immunoSEQ v3 assay. Sequencing used immunoSEQ multiplex PCR; TCRdb keeps in-frame clones, though not all of them. The sample yields about 50,000 clones, around 86% seen once. Time point of the sample: pre-treatment sample, taken before nivolumab and TIL therapy. The sequencing used blood, collected at baseline. Source of these receptors: a person aged 25-79 years with non-small cell lung cancer.

The chain employs TRBV30 and TRBJ1-2, with 9 bases fitting TRBD1. V lost 2 bases, J lost 5 bases, and 12 bases stayed unmatched. The CDR3 is made up of 16 amino acids. The germline CDR1 and CDR2 sequences are GTSNPN and SVGIG (reference sequence). The chain's CDR3 is CAWSQPSVGTGYGYTF. CDR3 DNA sequence: TGTGCCTGGAGTCAACCCTCCGTCGGGACAGGGTATGGCTACACCTTC.

Concerning this clone: The junction departs from the called germline gene at one end, perhaps through a read error. This chain joins TRBV5-6 and TRBJ2-2; possibly TRBD1 or TRBD2 for D (5 bases each). Germline CDR1 reads SGHDT; CDR2 reads YYEEEE. The CDR3 runs to 16 residues. The CDR3 loop reads CTSSLAGTALTGELFF. CDR3 bases: TGTACCAGCAGCTTGGCCGGGACGGCATTGACCGGGGAGCTGTTTTTT.

V and J are TRBV6-6 and TRBJ2-1; D not resolved. Trimming shortened V by 6 bases and J by 6 bases, and 9 bases separated the two germline ends. Germline V gene lookup returns CDR1 MNHNY and CDR2 SVGAGI (reference sequence). The CDR3 covers 12 residues. CDR3 in DNA: TGTGCCAGCAGAATACAGCGCAATGAGCAGTTCTTC. Encoded protein: CASRIQRNEQFF.